This entry concerns a single T cell receptor (beta chain). Its antigen is still unknown. This sample is drawn from a study of graft-versus-host responses after intestinal transplantation. Assay used: immunoSEQ multiplex PCR; TCRdb lists only in-frame clones, some missing. The sample has 98,000 or so clones, about 88% seen once. This CDR3 has 16 residues. The ends lost 5 bases at V and 0 bases at J; junction bases unmatched: 4. CDR1 is KGHSH, CDR2 LQKENI, per germline. V usage is TRBV18 and J usage is TRBJ2-2, with 9 bases that match TRBD2. This specimen was unstimulated CD4+ T cells sorted from spleen or lymph node cells, taken before intestinal transplant. The clonotype comes from a human donor who received an intestinal transplant. The CDR3 is CASSALAGPNTGELFF. The CDR3 DNA follows: TGTGCCAGCTCAGCACTAGCGGGTCCGAACACCGGGGAGCTGTTTTTT.